Listed below are T cell receptor beta chains from one sample, sequenced in a study of shared clonotypes between healthy human individuals. The data were produced by immunoSEQ multiplex PCR, yet TCRdb's version contains in-frame clones alone and is incomplete. The sample holds hundreds of thousands of clones, roughly 70% seen once. The material sequenced was memory CD4+ T cells sorted from blood. The receptors were gathered from a woman aged 25 to 39 in good health. Each CDR3 is given with its conserved first and last residue. The D gene is left open where the match is weak. Size values are once, few and many counts, or a class for expanded clones, and some rows have none.

-,TRBJ1-2,TRBV21-1,-,CASHAAGITDYGYTF,TGTGCCAGCCATGCGGCGGGTATAACGGACTATGGCTACACCTTC
-,TRBJ1-5,TRBV5-6,once,CASSLPGGGSNQPQHF,TGTGCCAGCAGCTTGCCCGGGGGAGGGAGCAATCAGCCCCAGCATTTT
-,TRBJ1-1,TRBV29-1,-,CSVERGRDTEAFF,TGCAGCGTTGAAAGGGGACGAGACACTGAAGCTTTCTTT
-,TRBJ2-3,TRBV5-4,many,CASSLGSGNTDTQYF,TGTGCCAGCAGCTTGGGTAGTGGGAACACAGATACGCAGTATTTT
-,TRBJ2-5,TRBV29-1,few,CSVVPLAHQETQYF,TGCAGCGTTGTTCCCCTAGCGCACCAAGAGACCCAGTACTTC
TRBD2,TRBJ2-2,TRBV7-3,few,CASSVSGRRAGELFF,TGTGCCAGCAGCGTTAGCGGGAGGAGGGCCGGGGAGCTGTTTTTT
-,TRBJ2-3,TRBV2,-,CASSDLADTQYF,TGTGCCAGCAGTGACCTCGCAGATACGCAGTATTTT
TRBD1,TRBJ1-5,TRBV7-9,-,CASSTGTDNQPQHF,TGTGCCAGCAGCACCGGGACAGACAATCAGCCCCAGCATTTT
-,TRBJ2-3,TRBV6-4,-,CASSDDPGATDTQYF,TGTGCCAGCAGTGACGATCCGGGAGCAACAGATACGCAGTATTTT
TRBD2,TRBJ2-5,TRBV7-9,-,CASSLSGSPGETQYF,TGTGCCAGCAGCTTAAGCGGGAGCCCGGGAGAGACCCAGTACTTC
-,TRBJ2-2,TRBV30,-,CASRGGDTGELFF,TGTGCCTCGCGTGGGGGTGACACCGGGGAGCTGTTTTTT
TRBD1,TRBJ2-7,TRBV28,-,CASSLFPGGTSYEQYF,TGTGCCAGCAGTTTATTTCCAGGGGGTACCTCCTACGAGCAGTACTTC
TRBD1,TRBJ2-7,TRBV27,few,CASKQGAHEQYF,TGTGCCAGCAAACAGGGGGCCCACGAGCAGTACTTC
-,TRBJ2-5,TRBV21-1,-,CASSEGLAGGPWLETQYF,TGTGCCAGCAGCGAGGGACTAGCGGGAGGGCCTTGGCTAGAGACCCAGTACTTC
TRBD1,TRBJ2-4,TRBV18,-,CASSKGQDVDIQYF,TGTGCCAGCTCGAAGGGACAGGACGTGGACATTCAGTACTTC
-,TRBJ2-7,TRBV18,-,CASSPATSYEQYF,TGTGCCAGCTCACCTGCCACTTCCTACGAGCAGTACTTC
-,TRBJ2-7,TRBV19,many,CASSNQGSSSYEQYF,TGTGCCAGTAGTAACCAGGGGTCGAGCTCCTACGAGCAGTACTTC
-,TRBJ1-2,TRBV2,-,CASSEGPSGTF,TGTGCCAGCAGTGAAGGCCCCTCAGGAACCTTC
-,TRBJ2-1,TRBV29-1,-,CSGDGEFF,TGCAGCGGGGACGGGGAGTTCTTC
TRBD2,TRBJ2-5,TRBV11-2,-,CASSAGLAGAETQYF,TGTGCCAGCAGCGCCGGACTAGCGGGTGCTGAGACCCAGTACTTC
-,TRBJ2-5,TRBV25-1,-,CASSGSRGLPKETQYF,TGTGCCAGCAGTGGTTCTCGGGGTTTGCCCAAAGAGACCCAGTACTTC
-,TRBJ2-7,TRBV18,-,CASSLTDLSSYEQYF,TGTGCCAGCTCACTGACAGACCTATCCTCCTACGAGCAGTACTTC
-,TRBJ2-7,TRBV6-5,-,CASSYSTASSYEQYF,TGTGCCAGCAGTTACTCGACAGCTAGCTCCTACGAGCAGTACTTC